The clone carrying this TCR beta chain was observed many times. The antigen remains unidentified. The V gene lost 0 bases and the J gene lost 5 bases, with 5 bases spanning the gap. CDR3 length equals 12 residues. Germline V gives CDR1 LGHDT, CDR2 YNNKEL (reference sequence). The data were taken from a study of T cells in Graves' hyperthyroidism and ophthalmopathy. TCR beta CDR3 regions were amplified from RNA transcripts. Researchers ran a first-round RT-PCR on the TCR CDR3 using the HTBI primer set. MiXCR, applied by TCRdb to the multiplex PCR reads, yields one record per CDR3 protein. The top ten hold around a sixth of the sample, which has about 500,000 distinct CDR3 sequences, 13% to 15% seen once. Broader study findings: Most thyroid clonotypes that were expanded above 0.001 also turned up in blood. Model predictions of ophthalmopathy came a median approximately 6.5 months before onset. Ophthalmopathy was told apart from stable hyperthyroidism by a 13 V-J model.

The sample comprised blood. The rearrangement links TRBV3-1 to TRBJ2-7; D is unresolved. The receptor was derived from a woman aged 18-29 years with Graves' hyperthyroidism. Written as DNA, the CDR3 is TGTGCCAGCAGCCAAGATGTAAACGAGCAGTACTTC. Translating gives CASSQDVNEQYF.